This entry lists 15 T cell receptor beta chains sequenced from one sample in a study of T-cell reconstitution after alpha-beta-depleted transplantation in children. For TCRbeta, the library was prepared with unique molecular identifiers. TCRdb reprocessed the PCR reads with MiXCR, giving one entry per CDR3 protein. The sample carries hundreds of thousands of distinct CDR3 sequences, less than 9% recorded once. The sample here was PBMCs, mostly from graft donor cells, taken 180 days after TCRalphabeta/CD19-depleted stem cell transplant. The receptors shown here come from a male patient younger than 18 who had a stem cell transplant for acute lymphoblastic leukemia, so the T cells may come from the graft donor.

There are many counts of this clonotype. The CDR3 is CASSPSDSYEQYF. DNA of the CDR3: TGTGCCAGCAGCCCCTCGGACAGCTACGAGCAGTACTTC. The chain joins TRBV12-3 or TRBV12-4 to TRBJ2-7; D may be TRBD1 (6 bases). Trimming took off 6 bases at V and 3 bases at J, with 12 bases between the two ends. The CDR3 is 13 amino acids.

This clonotype was detected many times. The chain has TRBV7-2 and TRBJ2-3; 10 bases match TRBD2. The CDR3 loop spans 17 amino acids. Per the germline V gene, CDR1 is SGHTA and CDR2 is FQGNSA. V shed 1 base and J 1 base; nucleotides not matched to a gene: 5. The CDR3 reads CASSLVTSGARTDTQYF. In DNA, the CDR3 is TGTGCCAGCAGCTTAGTTACTAGCGGGGCCCGCACAGATACGCAGTATTTT.

Many counts were recorded for this clonotype. The chain has TRBV18 and TRBJ1-3; TRBD1 might be the D (6 bases). In germline, CDR1 is KGHSH, CDR2 LQKENI. V lost 3 bases, J lost 0 bases, and 12 bases lay in between. There are 16 residues in the CDR3. Written as DNA, the CDR3 is TGTGCCAGCTCACCGGACAGTGCCATCTCTGGAAACACCATATATTTT. It encodes CASSPDSAISGNTIYF.

This clonotype has a count of ten or more. V is TRBV6-1 and J is TRBJ1-4; unclear D gene. The CDR3 length is 13 residues. Per germline, CDR1 MNHNS and CDR2 SASEGT. Trimming shortened V by 10 bases and J by 1 base, and 10 bases separated the two germline ends. CDR3 nucleotides: TGTGCCACCCGGGGAGGAACTAATGAAAAACTGTTTTTT. This codes for CATRGGTNEKLFF.

This clonotype was counted ten times or more. The V and J genes are TRBV4-3 and TRBJ2-2; D is unresolved. The V and J ends lost 0 bases and 6 bases respectively, with 8 bases between them. The V gene's germline CDR1 is LGHNA and CDR2 YSLEER. The CDR3 sequence is 14 residues long. This CDR3 is CASSQDGLSGELFF. CDR3 sequence (DNA): TGCGCCAGCAGCCAAGATGGGCTGTCCGGGGAGCTGTTTTTT.

The table lists this clonotype with many counts. The chain employs TRBV3-1 and TRBJ2-5; TRBD1 aligns across 9 bases. The CDR3 contains 14 residues. Germline-derived CDR1 and CDR2 are LGHDT and YNNKEL (reference sequence). V lost 4 bases to trimming and J lost 5 bases; unmatched junction nucleotides: 5. The CDR3 DNA reads TGTGCCAGCAGCCTTAACGACAGGGGGGAGACCCAGTACTTC. It codes for CASSLNDRGETQYF.

This clonotype came up many times. This chain links TRBV20-1 with TRBJ1-6; D unclear. CDR3 length: 14 residues. In germline, CDR1 is DFQATT, CDR2 SNEGSKA (reference sequence). V was pared by 6 bases and J by 8 bases, with 17 bases between. CDR3 DNA: TGCAGTGCCCTCCACACTGAGGATCATTCACCCCTCCACTTT. Protein product: CSALHTEDHSPLHF.

Only a few counts were recorded for this clonotype. The chain's CDR3 is CASSLDASNQPQHF. The CDR3 DNA is TGTGCCAGCAGCTTAGACGCTAGCAATCAGCCCCAGCATTTT. V gene TRBV7-9 combines with J gene TRBJ1-5; no firm D call. The germline CDR1 and CDR2 sequences are SEHNR and FQNEAQ (reference sequence). V lost 1 base, J lost 0 bases, and 4 bases lay in between. The CDR3 is made up of 14 amino acids.

This clonotype was found a few times. The gene calls are TRBV18 and TRBJ1-5; TRBD1 might be the D (5 bases). V was pared by 3 bases and J by 1 base, with 16 bases between. The length of the CDR3 is 17 residues. CDR1 and CDR2 (germline): KGHSH, LQKENI. CDR3 sequence reads: CASSPTGREESNQPQHF. Here the CDR3 DNA reads TGTGCCAGCTCACCCACAGGCCGGGAGGAAAGCAATCAGCCCCAGCATTTT.

This clonotype was detected a few times. The chain combines TRBV3-1 with TRBJ2-4; no definite D call. The CDR3 extends over 15 amino acids. CDR1 is LGHDT and CDR2 is YNNKEL in the germline V gene (reference sequence). Trimming stripped 8 bases from V and 6 bases from J, with 20 bases between. This CDR3 is CASCLFGSRSNIQYF. The CDR3, as DNA: TGTGCCAGCTGCCTCTTTGGCAGCCGGTCAAACATTCAGTACTTC.

This clonotype showed up just a few times. V usage is TRBV4-2 and J usage is TRBJ2-4, with D unresolved. The V end lost 1 base, the J end lost 0 bases, and 13 bases lay between the germline ends. The germline V gene encodes CDR1 LGHNA and CDR2 YNFKEQ. This CDR3 has 17 amino acids. CDR3 sequence: CASSQGGALLAKNIQYF. The CDR3 bases are TGTGCCAGCAGCCAAGGAGGTGCGCTTCTAGCCAAAAACATTCAGTACTTC.

This clonotype came up many times. The chain joins TRBV21-1 to TRBJ1-2; TRBD1 is taken as the D call from the table, unchecked against the DNA. TRBV21-1 is a pseudogene. This CDR3 region has 16 residues. The CDR3 region is CASSKVRPRNGYGYTF. The CDR3 region has the DNA TGTGCCAGCAGCAAAGTCCGCCCGAGGAACGGCTATGGCTACACCTTC.

This clonotype was detected ten times or more. The V gene is TRBV7-9, the J gene TRBJ2-5, with TRBD2 as a possible D gene (6 bases). The CDR3 sequence is 14 residues long. The germline V and J ends were trimmed by 5 bases and 5 bases, with 15 bases remaining between them. Germline V gene data show CDR1 as SEHNR and CDR2 as FQNEAQ (reference sequence). The CDR3 sequence is CASSGVAVAETQYF. The CDR3 bases are TGTGCCAGCAGCGGGGTAGCGGTGGCCGAGACCCAGTACTTC.

Worth noting for this clonotype: Being one base from a much bigger clone, this may be a read error. The rearrangement uses TRBV7-9 and TRBJ2-5; 7 bases match TRBD1. This CDR3 comprises 16 residues. CDR1 and CDR2 (germline): SEHNR, FQNEAQ (reference sequence). Trimming cost V 5 bases and J 1 base; bases outside gene matches: 10. Here the CDR3 reads CASSLRQGLCQETQYF. DNA for the CDR3: TGTGCCAGCAGCCTCAGACAGGGCCTGTGCCAAGAGACCCAGTACTTC.

This clonotype came up many times. J is TRBJ2-7 and V is TRBV12-3 or TRBV12-4; 7 bases match TRBD1. The trim removed 6 bases at V and 2 bases at J, leaving 7 bases unmatched. The CDR3 sequence is 14 residues long. CDR3 residues: CASRQTGNPYEQYF. The CDR3, as DNA: TGTGCCAGCAGGCAGACAGGGAACCCCTACGAGCAGTACTTC.